Presented here are 26 T cell receptor beta chains from one specimen sequenced in a study of T cells in Graves' hyperthyroidism and ophthalmopathy. Amplification targeted TCR beta CDR3 regions from RNA transcripts. First-round RT-PCR with HTBI primers amplified the TCR CDR3 region. TCRdb independently ran MiXCR on the multiplex PCR reads; one entry per CDR3 protein. The table records some 510,000 distinct CDR3 sequences, around 20% of them present only once. Sequencing was performed on blood. The receptors shown here come from a young man with Graves' hyperthyroidism.

The rearrangement links TRBV10-3 to TRBJ2-2; no reliable D call. The CDR3 runs to 16 residues. Germline CDR1 is ENHRY and CDR2 is SYGVKD. Trimming shortened V by 3 bases and J by 5 bases, and 16 bases separated the two germline ends. CDR3 in DNA: TGTGCCATCAGTGATAAGGGCAGGAGAGGTACCGGGGAGCTGTTTTTT. It codes for CAISDKGRRGTGELFF.

Many counts were recorded for this clonotype. V usage is TRBV6-1 and J usage is TRBJ2-3, with 10 bases that match TRBD2. V lost 8 bases to trimming and J lost 4 bases; unmatched junction nucleotides: 9. This CDR3 has 15 residues. Germline CDR1 is MNHNS and CDR2 is SASEGT. CDR3 nucleotide sequence: TGTGCCAGCGTAGGGCTAGCGGGGGCGGCAGATACGCAGTATTTT. This codes for CASVGLAGAADTQYF.

This clonotype was seen repeatedly, ten times or more. The rearrangement joins TRBV6-2 or TRBV6-3 to TRBJ2-5, with D hard to call. The V gene lost 2 bases and the J gene lost 4 bases, with 11 bases spanning the gap. This CDR3 is 14 amino acids long. Germline lookup yields CDR1 MNHEY and CDR2 SVGEGT. The CDR3 here is CASSYIRGRETQYF. The CDR3 DNA sequence: TGTGCCAGCAGTTACATTCGCGGCCGAGAGACCCAGTACTTC.

This clonotype turned up a few times. The chain is built from TRBV6-1 and TRBJ2-7; D assignment may be TRBD1 or TRBD2 (6 bases each). Germline V gene data show CDR1 as MNHNS and CDR2 as SASEGT. CDR3 length: 16 residues. Trimming removed 4 bases at V and 3 bases at J, with 19 bases between. The CDR3 protein is CASSGGAATAYYEQYF. DNA of the CDR3: TGTGCCAGCAGTGGGGGGGCGGCGACAGCCTACTACGAGCAGTACTTC.

V and J are TRBV3-1 and TRBJ1-2; D not resolved. From germline, CDR1 is LGHDT and CDR2 YNNKEL (reference sequence). The CDR3 runs to 12 residues. Trimming removed 4 bases from V and 8 bases from J, with 11 bases in between. The CDR3 nucleotides are TGTGCCAGCAGCCGGACGGGTCGCGGCTACACCTTC. Protein sequence: CASSRTGRGYTF.

This clonotype was observed at least ten times. The V call is TRBV20-1, the J call TRBJ2-2, with 7 bases fitting TRBD2. The CDR3 has 14 amino acids. J was trimmed by 5 bases and V by 3 bases; bases with no gene match: 6. Looked up from germline, CDR1 is DFQATT and CDR2 is SNEGSKA (reference sequence). The chain's CDR3 is CSASFRGGTGELFF. DNA of the CDR3: TGCAGTGCTAGTTTTCGCGGGGGAACCGGGGAGCTGTTTTTT.

This clonotype was detected ten times or more. The genes are TRBV7-8 and TRBJ1-3; maybe TRBD1 (6 bases). CDR1 is SGHVS and CDR2 is FQNEAQ in the germline V gene. Trimming took off 5 bases at V and 3 bases at J, with 17 bases between the two ends. The CDR3 is 16 amino acids. CDR3 sequence (DNA): TGTGCCAGCAGCGATTGGGGGGGGGCTAGTGGAAACACCATATATTTT. Protein sequence: CASSDWGGASGNTIYF.

In its sample, this clonotype was seen a few times. The chain combines TRBV30 with TRBJ1-3, with unresolved D. The V end was cut by 2 bases, the J end by 0 bases, with 8 bases between. CDR1 is GTSNPN, CDR2 SVGIG, per germline (reference sequence). The CDR3 loop spans 14 amino acids. The CDR3 loop is CAWSSDPSGNTIYF. CDR3 coding DNA: TGTGCCTGGAGTTCTGACCCCTCTGGAAACACCATATATTTT.

This clonotype was seen repeatedly, ten times or more. The chain is built from TRBV19 and TRBJ2-5; D tentatively fits TRBD1 or TRBD2 (6 bases each). Per germline, CDR1 LNHDA and CDR2 SQIVND (reference sequence). The CDR3 totals 15 residues. V lost 5 bases and J lost 5, with 18 bases in between. CDR3 sequence: CASSWAGGVQETQYF. DNA for the CDR3: TGTGCCAGTAGTTGGGCCGGGGGCGTTCAGGAGACCCAGTACTTC.

The table lists this clonotype with a few counts. The V and J genes are TRBV30 and TRBJ2-7, with D possibly matching TRBD2 (5 bases). CDR1 is GTSNPN and CDR2 is SVGIG in the germline V gene (reference sequence). Trimming removed 5 bases from V and 9 bases from J, with 20 bases in between. This CDR3 is 13 amino acids long. CDR3 amino acids: CAWLGGPSTGQYF. The CDR3 DNA sequence: TGTGCCTGGTTAGGAGGCCCCTCGACGGGGCAGTACTTC.

This clonotype was detected many times. The chain recombines TRBV30 with TRBJ2-7; perhaps TRBD1 as D (7 bases). The germline V gene has CDR1 GTSNPN and CDR2 SVGIG (reference sequence). With 8 bases removed from V and 0 bases from J, the gap between germline ends came to 17 bases. The CDR3 runs to 14 residues. The CDR3 spells CALRRGPVSYEQYF. Written as DNA, the CDR3 is TGTGCCCTTCGGAGGGGGCCCGTCTCCTACGAGCAGTACTTC.

The table lists this clonotype with many counts. The chain links TRBV2 to TRBJ1-1; D remains ambiguous. The germline V and J ends were trimmed by 4 bases and 4 bases, with 10 bases remaining between them. The CDR3 runs to 13 residues. The germline gives CDR1 SNHLY, CDR2 FYNNEI. CDR3 region: CASSVSWGTEAFF. The CDR3 coding sequence is TGTGCCAGCAGTGTCTCCTGGGGCACTGAAGCTTTCTTT.

The chain links TRBV30 to TRBJ2-7, with no clear D. Germline V gene sequence: CDR1 GTSNPN, CDR2 SVGIG (reference sequence). Trimming stripped 2 bases from V and 0 bases from J, with 8 bases between. The CDR3 runs 13 residues. The CDR3 reads CAWSWAASYEQYF. The CDR3 region has the DNA TGTGCCTGGAGTTGGGCAGCCTCCTACGAGCAGTACTTC.

This clonotype was seen ten or more times. V is TRBV25-1 and J is TRBJ2-2, with D possibly TRBD2 on 5 matching bases. Trimming pared 8 bases from V and 4 bases from J, leaving 11 bases between. This CDR3 contains 13 residues. The germline V gene encodes CDR1 MGHDK and CDR2 SYGVNS. CDR3 DNA sequence: TGTGCCAGCGCCGGACTGTTCACCGGGGAGCTGTTTTTT. The encoded protein is CASAGLFTGELFF.

This clonotype turned up a few times. This rearrangement joins TRBV12-3 or TRBV12-4 to TRBJ1-5, with 9 bases aligning to TRBD1. The CDR3 is 15 residues long. The V segment lost 6 bases and the J segment 8 bases; nucleotides outside the gene matches: 11. The CDR3 DNA sequence: TGTGCCAGCAGACGGACAGGGGTCCCGTTTGAGCCCCAGCATTTT. This encodes CASRRTGVPFEPQHF.

This clonotype appeared many times. The V call is TRBV6-1, the J call TRBJ1-2, with TRBD1 matching over 10 bases. From germline, CDR1 is MNHNS and CDR2 SASEGT. The CDR3 sequence is 13 residues long. V lost 6 bases and J lost 5; bases outside the gene matches: 3. The CDR3 spells CASRPGQGYGYTF. As DNA, the CDR3 is TGTGCCAGCAGACCGGGACAGGGGTATGGCTACACCTTC.

This clonotype was recorded a few times. This rearrangement joins TRBV20-1 to TRBJ1-5; D call uncertain. Germline V gives CDR1 DFQATT, CDR2 SNEGSKA (reference sequence). The ends were cut back, 4 bases at V and 4 bases at J, with 20 bases in the middle. The CDR3 has 16 residues. The CDR3 bases are TGCAGTGCTATCGGGCAGCCTGTGCAAATTAATCAGCCCCAGCATTTT. This gives the protein CSAIGQPVQINQPQHF.

In its sample, this clonotype was seen many times. CDR3 bases: TGTGCTAGTGGTTCGGGACAGGGTGGAGAGCAGTACTTC. This sequence encodes CASGSGQGGEQYF. The V call is TRBV12-5, the J call TRBJ2-7; 9 nucleotides align to TRBD1. This CDR3 comprises 13 residues. V trimming: 4 bases; J trimming: 7 bases; junction bases outside the gene matches: 5. CDR1 is LGHNT and CDR2 is FRNRAP in the germline V gene.

This clonotype was observed many times. V is TRBV27 and J is TRBJ2-2, with unresolved D. Germline CDR1 is MNHEY and CDR2 is SMNVEV (reference sequence). The CDR3 is 14 residues long. Trimming shortened V by 1 base and J by 4 bases, and 7 bases separated the two germline ends. CDR3 sequence: CASSLLAATGELFF. The CDR3 DNA reads TGTGCCAGCAGTTTATTGGCAGCCACCGGGGAGCTGTTTTTT.

The chain recombines TRBV18 with TRBJ2-7; TRBD1 or TRBD2 may be the D gene (5 bases each). This CDR3 has 16 residues. CDR1 is KGHSH and CDR2 is LQKENI in the germline V gene. V lost 3 bases and J 4 bases, leaving 19 bases between the germline ends. DNA of the CDR3: TGTGCCAGCTCACCCATTAGTGCGAGGGGTGGGTACGAGCAGTACTTC. Translating it yields CASSPISARGGYEQYF.

This clonotype showed up many times. The chain joins TRBV28 to TRBJ1-5; weak D call: TRBD1 (5 bases). Germline V gene lookup returns CDR1 MDHEN and CDR2 SYDVKM. CDR3 length: 15 amino acids. V was shortened by 4 bases and J by 9 bases, with 19 bases between the two germline ends. The CDR3: CASSSEGPLQPPQHF. DNA of the CDR3: TGTGCCAGCAGTTCCGAGGGACCTCTGCAGCCGCCCCAGCATTTT.

In its sample, this clonotype was seen many times. This sequence joins TRBV10-3 and TRBJ1-1; 7 positions match TRBD1. Germline values: CDR1 ENHRY, CDR2 SYGVKD. The CDR3 spans 11 residues. Trimming removed 6 bases from V and 5 bases from J; junction bases left unmatched: 0. CDR3 sequence (DNA): TGTGCCATCAGGGACAGGACTGAAGCTTTCTTT. Residues: CAIRDRTEAFF.

The sample holds a few counts of this clonotype. The rearrangement links TRBV7-2 to TRBJ2-7; perhaps TRBD2 as D (6 bases). This CDR3 is 15 amino acids long. Trimming pared 1 base from V and 3 bases from J, leaving 13 bases between. Germline CDR1 is SGHTA and CDR2 is FQGNSA. This CDR3 is CASSLVGGSIYEQYF. The CDR3 DNA reads as TGTGCCAGCAGCTTAGTTGGAGGGTCTATCTACGAGCAGTACTTC.

This clonotype was picked up many times. The chain carries TRBV19 and TRBJ1-2; possible D gene TRBD1, 5 bases. The CDR3 loop spans 13 amino acids. Germline assignment: CDR1 LNHDA and CDR2 SQIVND (reference sequence). V was clipped by 6 bases and J by 4 bases, with 12 bases between them. The CDR3 reads CASSQGTVYGYTF. In nucleotides, the CDR3 is TGTGCCAGTAGCCAAGGGACGGTCTATGGCTACACCTTC.

There are many counts of this clonotype. V and J are TRBV19 and TRBJ1-5, with D unresolved. Germline V gene data show CDR1 as LNHDA and CDR2 as SQIVND (reference sequence). Between the trimmed V and J ends, which lost 4 bases and 4 bases, there was a span of 20 bases. This CDR3 is built from 17 residues. CDR3 coding DNA: TGTGCCAGTAGTACCATTCCCCCGGACGGTGGAAATCAGCCCCAGCATTTT. This codes for CASSTIPPDGGNQPQHF.

This clonotype was seen many times. The chain uses TRBV9 and TRBJ2-2; a possible D gene is TRBD2 (6 bases). The CDR3 consists of 15 residues. Per the germline V gene, CDR1 is SGDLS and CDR2 is YYNGEE. V lost 4 bases, J lost 5 bases, and 15 bases lay in between. The CDR3 region is CASSLYSAGTGELFF. CDR3 in DNA: TGTGCCAGCAGCCTCTACTCCGCGGGGACCGGGGAGCTGTTTTTT.